This T cell receptor beta chain is from a study of T cell clones after liver transplantation. The overall study: Third-party-reactive TCRbeta sequences from pre-transplant mixed lymphocyte reactions served as antigen-independent comparators.

Only in-frame clones appear in the TCRdb table, and some are missing; sequencing was by immunoSEQ multiplex PCR. This table has 55,000 to 75,000 clones, around 70% appearing once. The CDR3 is made up of 14 amino acids. In regard to this clone: Its cognate antigen is unknown.

General study points: Small, mixed patient groups and varying post-transplant times limit these conclusions.

Sequenced here: CD4+ T cells from blood, sampled at the approximately 15-month timepoint. The clonotype was recovered from a human patient who received a liver transplant. Some T cells may be the graft donor's. The chain carries TRBV21-1 and TRBJ2-2. TRBV21-1 is reported as a pseudogene. The CDR3 here is CASSKIARGVELFF. In nucleotides, the CDR3 is TGTGCCAGCAGCAAAATAGCGAGAGGGGTGGAGCTGTTTTTT.